These 32 T cell receptor beta chains came from one sample sequenced in a study of brain metastases from non-small cell lung cancer. The repertoire was sequenced with immunoSEQ multiplex PCR; TCRdb's copy has only in-frame clones and lacks some. The sample records 950 to 1,500 clones, 80% to 90% being singletons. Sequenced: tumor-adjacent normal tissue. These receptors were taken from a donor at least 40 years old with non-small cell lung cancer.

This clone is a singleton in its sample. The V gene is TRBV19, the J gene TRBJ2-1; either TRBD1 or TRBD2 may supply D (5 bases each). V was shortened by 5 bases and J by 9 bases, with 11 bases between the two germline ends. Germline CDR1 reads LNHDA; CDR2 reads SQIVND (reference sequence). CDR3 length: 12 residues. This CDR3 reads CASSPGAGEQFF. The DNA for the CDR3 is TGTGCCAGTAGTCCCGGGGCAGGTGAGCAGTTCTTC.

This clone has only a few counts. J is TRBJ1-1 and V is TRBV15; D not certain. V was clipped by 4 bases and J by 2 bases, with 11 bases between them. CDR1 is LNHNV, CDR2 YYDKDF, per germline (reference sequence). CDR3 length equals 14 residues. For the CDR3, the DNA is TGTGCCACCAGCATAAGGTCGGGCAACACTGAAGCTTTCTTT. Protein product: CATSIRSGNTEAFF. Filled out from reference TRBV15 and TRBJ1-1, the complete variable domain reads DAMVIQNPRYQVTQFGKPVTLSCSQTLNHNVMYWYQQKSSQAPKLLFHYYDKDFNNEADTPDNFQSRRPNTSFCFLDIRSPGLGDTAMYLCATSIRSGNTEAFFGQGTRLTVV.

Points on this clone: Additional DNA sequences in this sample encode the identical CDR3. The J gene is TRBJ2-5, the V gene TRBV5-8; 8 nucleotides align to TRBD1. Germline V gene sequence: CDR1 SGHTS, CDR2 YDEGEE. The CDR3 consists of 14 residues. Losses at the gene ends were 4 bases for V and 4 bases for J; bases not matched to a gene: 6. The CDR3 reads CASSRQGARETQYF. The CDR3 bases are TGTGCCAGCAGCCGGCAGGGGGCGCGAGAGACCCAGTACTTC.

The chain is built from TRBV5-4 and TRBJ1-2; no clear D. The germline V gene has CDR1 SGHNT and CDR2 YYREEE (reference sequence). There are 13 residues in the CDR3. Trimming stripped 1 base from V and 2 bases from J, with 6 bases between. Here the CDR3 reads CASSLTKNYGYTF. The CDR3 bases are TGTGCCAGCAGCTTGACTAAGAACTATGGCTACACCTTC.

V is TRBV28 and J is TRBJ2-3; the D call may be TRBD1 or TRBD2 (5 bases each). The CDR3 covers 15 residues. Germline V gene data show CDR1 as MDHEN and CDR2 as SYDVKM. The germline V and J ends were trimmed by 6 bases and 5 bases, with 18 bases remaining between them. CDR3 sequence reads: CASSLGPQAGDTQYF. In nucleotides, the CDR3 is TGTGCCAGCAGCCTGGGACCTCAGGCGGGAGATACGCAGTATTTT.

As DNA, the CDR3 is TGCAGTGCCCAAAGCAACACTGAAGCTTTCTTT. This codes for CSAQSNTEAFF. The genes are TRBV20-1 and TRBJ1-1; no clear D gene. Germline V gene sequence: CDR1 DFQATT, CDR2 SNEGSKA (reference sequence). CDR3 length: 11 residues. V was pared by 6 bases and J by 2 bases, with 7 bases between.

The chain carries TRBV6-5 and TRBJ1-1; D call uncertain. The CDR3 consists of 14 residues. Germline V gene data show CDR1 as MNHEY and CDR2 as SVGAGI. V was cut by 4 bases and J by 1 base, with 10 bases left in between. The CDR3: CASSSDSPNTEAFF. The DNA for the CDR3 is TGTGCCAGCAGTTCCGACTCACCGAACACTGAAGCTTTCTTT.

The chain joins TRBV25-1 to TRBJ1-4, with TRBD1 matching over 8 bases. This CDR3 spans 13 amino acids. CDR1 and CDR2 from the germline V gene are MGHDK and SYGVNS. The V segment lost 2 bases and the J segment 8 bases; nucleotides outside the gene matches: 1. The CDR3 spells CASSERTGEKLFF. The CDR3 DNA sequence: TGTGCCAGCAGTGAACGGACAGGGGAAAAACTGTTTTTT.

The chain joins TRBV12-5 to TRBJ1-4; no reliable D call. The CDR3 covers 16 residues. Germline loops: CDR1 LGHNT, CDR2 FRNRAP. V lost 7 bases and J lost 7, with 22 bases in between. CDR3 bases: TGTGCTAGTGCCTCATCAGAGTCCGGGTTTAGTGAAAAACTGTTTTTT. Residues: CASASSESGFSEKLFF.

The chain's CDR3 is CAWSGGRAGQPQHF. The CDR3, as DNA: TGTGCCTGGAGTGGAGGCAGGGCGGGCCAGCCCCAGCATTTT. The genes are TRBV30 and TRBJ1-5; TRBD1 is a possible D gene (5 bases). The length of the CDR3 is 14 residues. Germline values: CDR1 GTSNPN, CDR2 SVGIG (reference sequence). Trimming removed 1 base from V and 7 bases from J, with 14 bases in between.

The chain couples TRBV6-2 or TRBV6-3 to TRBJ2-7, with D possibly being TRBD2 (6 bases). Germline CDR1 MNHEY, CDR2 SVGEGT. The CDR3 is made up of 15 amino acids. Trimming removed 0 bases at V and 5 bases at J, with 14 bases between. The CDR3 spells CASSYSGLLKNEQYV. The DNA of the CDR3 is TGTGCCAGCAGTTACTCGGGACTCCTTAAAAACGAGCAGTACGTC.

The gene calls are TRBV9 and TRBJ1-1; D is perhaps TRBD1 (5 bases). Germline V lookup: CDR1 SGDLS, CDR2 YYNGEE. CDR3 length: 13 residues. V was trimmed by 6 bases and J by 4 bases, leaving 13 bases between them. The CDR3 region has the DNA TGTGCCAGCACCAGGAGGGGAAGCACTGAAGCTTTCTTT. Translated: CASTRRGSTEAFF.

V is TRBV3-1 (or the pseudogene TRBV3-2) and J is TRBJ1-4; maybe TRBD1 (6 bases). This CDR3 is 15 amino acids long. Looked up from germline, CDR1 is LGHDT and CDR2 is YNNKEL (reference sequence). The germline V and J ends were trimmed by 1 base and 10 bases, with 16 bases remaining between them. The CDR3 is CASSQGQGGGGKLFF. The CDR3 nucleotides are TGTGCCAGCAGCCAAGGACAAGGGGGAGGTGGAAAACTGTTTTTT.

The V and J genes are TRBV24-1 and TRBJ1-2, with D tentatively TRBD1 (5 bases). The CDR3 consists of 13 residues. Germline lookup yields CDR1 KGHDR and CDR2 SFDVKD. Trimming left V 7 bases short and J 5 bases short, with 13 bases between. The CDR3 here is CATRAGPGYGYTF. CDR3 sequence (DNA): TGTGCCACCAGGGCGGGGCCGGGATATGGCTACACCTTC.

CDR3: CASSPDRGVTDTQYF. In nucleotides, the CDR3 is TGTGCCAGCAGCCCCGACAGGGGAGTCACAGATACGCAGTATTTT. The chain combines TRBV7-9 with TRBJ2-3; 8 bases agree with TRBD1. Trimming removed 5 bases from V and 2 bases from J; junction bases left unmatched: 6. The length of the CDR3 is 15 residues. Germline values: CDR1 SEHNR, CDR2 FQNEAQ (reference sequence).

In this sample, this clone turned up once. The CDR3 loop reads CASSGPLTSGLGETQYF. Written as DNA, the CDR3 is TGTGCCAGCAGTGGGCCCCTGACTAGCGGTCTAGGAGAGACCCAGTACTTC. The genes are TRBV2 and TRBJ2-5; 9 nucleotides match TRBD2. There are 17 residues in the CDR3. J gave up 4 bases and V 4 bases, and 13 bases lay outside the gene matches. Germline CDR1 and CDR2: SNHLY and FYNNEI.

V usage is TRBV6-5 and J usage is TRBJ1-3, with D possibly TRBD1 on 5 matching bases. This CDR3 has 14 residues. V lost 4 bases, J lost 0 bases, and 7 bases lay in between. Germline values: CDR1 MNHEY, CDR2 SVGAGI. CDR3 residues: CASSLGGSGNTIYF. Written as DNA, the CDR3 is TGTGCCAGCAGTTTGGGGGGCTCTGGAAACACCATATATTTT.

This clone has only one observation. The rearrangement links TRBV5-4 to TRBJ1-2, with 10 bases aligning to TRBD1. Germline values: CDR1 SGHNT, CDR2 YYREEE (reference sequence). Trimming took 3 bases from V and 4 from J; bases not matched to a gene: 12. The CDR3 runs to 17 residues. The CDR3 here is CASSSAPGQGPFYGYTF. CDR3 coding DNA: TGTGCCAGCAGCTCCGCACCGGGACAGGGGCCGTTCTATGGCTACACCTTC.

V is TRBV30 and J is TRBJ1-3; D uncertain. This CDR3 region has 12 residues. The germline V gene encodes CDR1 GTSNPN and CDR2 SVGIG (reference sequence). The V gene lost 4 bases and the J gene lost 2 bases, with 6 bases spanning the gap. In nucleotides, the CDR3 is TGTGCCTGGAAGAAGGCTGGAAACACCATATATTTT. Its protein product is CAWKKAGNTIYF.

The chain uses TRBV7-3 and TRBJ2-7; no definite D call. V lost 4 bases and J lost 5, with 15 bases in between. Germline CDR1 is SGHTA and CDR2 is FQGTGA. The CDR3 extends over 14 amino acids. As DNA, the CDR3 is TGTGCCAGCAGCTCCGACGGCCCCCTGGACGAGCAGTACTTC. Protein product: CASSSDGPLDEQYF.

CDR3 nucleotides: TGTGCCAGCAGCCAAGCGGGTGAACAGCCCCAGCATTTT. This translates into CASSQAGEQPQHF. J is TRBJ1-5 and V is TRBV3-1 (or the pseudogene TRBV3-2), with D unclear. CDR1 is LGHDT, CDR2 YNNKEL, per germline (reference sequence). V lost 1 base to trimming and J lost 7 bases, with 8 bases between them. The CDR3 runs 13 residues.

The gene calls are TRBV12-2 and TRBJ1-4; the table's D call, TRBD1, was not checked against the DNA. TRBV12-2 is tagged as a pseudogene. CDR3 length: 13 amino acids. CDR3 in amino acids: CATPGGVTEKLFF. CDR3 nucleotide sequence: TGTGCGACCCCAGGGGGCGTAACTGAAAAACTGTTTTTT.

The chain uses TRBV6-5 and TRBJ2-1; D might be TRBD1 or TRBD2, each matching 6 bases. The CDR3 loop spans 15 amino acids. The V end was cut by 0 bases, the J end by 7 bases, with 13 bases between. Germline V gene sequence: CDR1 MNHEY, CDR2 SVGAGI. Here the CDR3 reads CASSYSAEGGNEQFF. The DNA for the CDR3 is TGTGCCAGCAGTTACTCGGCCGAGGGGGGAAATGAGCAGTTCTTC.

The chain combines TRBV4-3 with TRBJ1-2; 9 bases line up with TRBD1. The CDR3 has 14 residues. Germline CDR1 reads LGHNA; CDR2 reads YSLEER. V shed 1 base and J 9 bases; nucleotides not matched to a gene: 6. CDR3 DNA: TGCGCCAGCAGCCAAGGAGGGACAGGGCTGAGCTACACCTTC. Amino acids: CASSQGGTGLSYTF.

This chain connects TRBV18 to TRBJ1-2, with 7 bases that match TRBD1. The CDR3 loop spans 13 amino acids. V was clipped by 6 bases and J by 5 bases; unmatched bases: 6. The germline V gene encodes CDR1 KGHSH and CDR2 LQKENI. The CDR3 spells CASSRDSRYGYTF. CDR3 coding DNA: TGTGCCAGCTCGCGGGACAGCCGTTATGGCTACACCTTC.

This chain links TRBV5-1 with TRBJ1-1, with TRBD1 matching over 8 bases. Germline V CDR1 and CDR2: SGHRS, YFSETQ. CDR3 length: 17 residues. With 0 bases clipped from V and 5 bases from J, the junction kept 12 bases outside the gene matches. CDR3 sequence reads: CASSLAGTGGGITEAFF. The CDR3 bases are TGCGCCAGCAGCTTGGCCGGTACAGGGGGTGGAATAACTGAAGCTTTCTTT.

V usage is TRBV29-1 and J usage is TRBJ1-4; D not resolved. The V gene lost 5 bases and the J gene lost 2 bases, with 6 bases spanning the gap. The CDR3 consists of 12 residues. CDR1 SQVTM and CDR2 ANQGSEA come from the germline V gene. CDR3 nucleotides: TGCAGCGTTACAATTACTAATGAAAAACTGTTTTTT. Its translation: CSVTITNEKLFF.

This clone is a singleton in its sample. Here the CDR3 DNA reads TGTGCCAGCAGTTTACGGGGGGTGGAGGGCTACACCTTC. The encoded protein is CASSLRGVEGYTF. The chain employs TRBV12-3 or TRBV12-4 and TRBJ1-2, with a tentative D call TRBD1 (5 bases). The CDR3 contains 13 residues. V was pared by 2 bases and J by 8 bases, with 12 bases between.

This chain connects TRBV6-5 to TRBJ2-3; TRBD2 aligns across 10 bases. Germline values: CDR1 MNHEY, CDR2 SVGAGI. The V and J ends lost 6 bases and 4 bases, in that order; junction bases with no gene match: 7. The length of the CDR3 is 15 residues. The CDR3 sequence: CASRERGGLADTQYF. For the CDR3, the DNA is TGTGCCAGCAGGGAGCGGGGGGGCCTTGCAGATACGCAGTATTTT.

V gene TRBV24-1 combines with J gene TRBJ2-7; 7 bases match TRBD2. V shed 6 bases and J 2 bases; nucleotides not matched to a gene: 6. The CDR3 covers 14 residues. Germline values: CDR1 KGHDR, CDR2 SFDVKD. This CDR3 reads CATSSAAGAYEQYV. The CDR3 DNA follows: TGTGCCACCAGTTCTGCCGCGGGGGCCTACGAGCAGTACGTC.

The table lists this clone with a few counts. This chain uses TRBV21-1 with TRBJ1-1. TRBV21-1 is annotated as a pseudogene. This CDR3 is 13 amino acids long. This CDR3 is CASSFNRDFEAFF. The CDR3 bases are TGTGCCAGCAGCTTCAACCGGGATTTTGAAGCTTTCTTT.

This clone has a single count. Other DNA sequences in the sample encode the same CDR3. V is TRBV19 and J is TRBJ2-1; D ambiguous. Germline loops: CDR1 LNHDA, CDR2 SQIVND (reference sequence). V gave up 8 bases and J gave up 7 bases, with 15 bases separating them. CDR3 length: 13 amino acids. The DNA for the CDR3 is TGTGCCAGTGTCGATTTAATCTATAATGAGCAGTTCTTC. Protein product: CASVDLIYNEQFF.